This T cell receptor (beta chain) was sequenced during a study of blood T cell repertoires in COVID-19. As for the study in general: The origin of the acute and convalescent COVID-19 samples was the United States, Italy and Spain. PBMCs, B-cell-depleted T cells, or T cells were the source of the cDNA or gDNA that made up the material.

Here immunoSEQ multiplex PCR was the method, and the copy in TCRdb shows in-frame clones only, minus some. The sample contains some 300,000 clones, 90% of which appear only once. This CDR3 has 15 residues. Participants were placed into cohorts based on the clinical history they reported. Someone with COVID-19 had been met by exposed participants within 2 weeks before study entry. Material: PBMCs or T cells enriched from blood (not recorded which). The J gene is TRBJ1-2, the V gene TRBV21-1. TRBV21-1 is tagged as a pseudogene. The clonotype originates from a woman aged 30 to 39 who had been exposed to COVID-19. The CDR3 DNA sequence: TGTGCCAGCAGCAAAGTAGGGGGGGTTAACTATGGCTACACCTTC. It is translated as CASSKVGGVNYGYTF.